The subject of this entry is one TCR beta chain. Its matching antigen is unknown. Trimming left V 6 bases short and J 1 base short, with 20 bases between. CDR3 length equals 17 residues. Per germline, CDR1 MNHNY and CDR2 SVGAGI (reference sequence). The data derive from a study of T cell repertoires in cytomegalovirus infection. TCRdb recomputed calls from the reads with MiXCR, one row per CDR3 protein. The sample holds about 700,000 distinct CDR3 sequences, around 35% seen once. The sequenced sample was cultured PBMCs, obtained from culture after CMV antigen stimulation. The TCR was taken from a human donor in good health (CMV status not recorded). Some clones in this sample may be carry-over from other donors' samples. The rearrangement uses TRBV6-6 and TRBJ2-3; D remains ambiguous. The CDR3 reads CASSSLSRAGGTDTQYF. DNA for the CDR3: TGTGCCAGCAGCAGCCTAAGCCGGGCAGGAGGCACAGATACGCAGTATTTT.